The 25 T cell receptor beta chains below were found in one sample sequenced in a study of radiotherapy plus CTLA-4 blockade in lung cancer (dated by TCRdb to 2016 to 2019). To prepare the library, the immunoSEQ multiplex PCR assay was applied. The table was pulled from immuneACCESS by TCRdb, which kept in-frame rearrangements only. Such tables lose some clones; where checked, under half of the loss comes from unresolved V genes, and the rest has no known cause. The sample includes 70,000 to 95,000 clones, with around 90% observed a single time. The ten largest clones add up to over 15% of the sample. Sequenced material: peripheral blood, taken from a patient treated with radiotherapy plus ipilimumab. These receptors were obtained from a human donor with non-small cell lung cancer that progressed on radiotherapy plus ipilimumab.

This clone occurred once. The chain employs TRBV30 and TRBJ1-1; D is perhaps TRBD1 (6 bases). Trimming left V 2 bases short and J 1 base short, with 11 bases between. CDR1 GTSNPN and CDR2 SVGIG come from the germline V gene (reference sequence). This CDR3 is 14 amino acids long. This CDR3 reads CAWSITGWNTEAFF. The DNA of the CDR3 is TGTGCCTGGAGTATTACAGGGTGGAACACTGAAGCTTTCTTT.

This chain connects TRBV5-1 to TRBJ2-5; 11 bases are a match to TRBD2. Looked up from germline, CDR1 is SGHRS and CDR2 is YFSETQ. The CDR3 consists of 17 residues. Trimming cost V 0 bases and J 1 base; bases outside gene matches: 5. CDR3 region: CASSLGLAGIPQETQYF. As DNA, the CDR3 is TGCGCCAGCAGCTTGGGACTAGCGGGGATCCCCCAAGAGACCCAGTACTTC.

Concerning this clone: The junction differs from germline at one of its ends, possibly a read error. The chain has TRBV4-1 and TRBJ2-7; D might be TRBD1 (5 bases). The CDR3 is made up of 15 amino acids. CDR1 and CDR2 (germline): MGHRA, YSYEKL. CDR3 nucleotide sequence: TGCTCCAGCAGCCAAGATACTCAGGGCGCCTACGAGCAGTACTTC. Amino acid sequence: CSSSQDTQGAYEQYF.

The chain uses TRBV4-2 and TRBJ1-5, with TRBD1 identical over 10 bases. Germline V gives CDR1 LGHNA, CDR2 YNFKEQ. The CDR3 has 15 amino acids. The ends lost 3 bases at V and 6 bases at J; junction bases unmatched: 5. CDR3 DNA: TGTGCCAGCAGCCAGGGGACAGGGGATAGTCAGCCCCAGCATTTT. Encoded protein: CASSQGTGDSQPQHF.

The chain links TRBV2 to TRBJ2-7; 7 bases line up with TRBD2. J gave up 6 bases and V 2 bases, and 1 base lay outside the gene matches. The CDR3 totals 12 residues. CDR1 and CDR2 from the germline V gene are SNHLY and FYNNEI. CDR3 coding DNA: TGTGCCAGCAGTGAATGGGGGGGCGAGCAGTACTTC. Its protein product is CASSEWGGEQYF. The whole variable domain, filled in from reference TRBV2 and TRBJ2-7, reads EPEVTQTPSHQVTQMGQEVILRCVPISNHLYFYWYRQILGQKVEFLVSFYNNEISEKSEIFDDQFSVERPDGSNFTLKIRSTKLEDSAMYFCASSEWGGEQYFGPGTRLTVT.

The rearrangement joins TRBV6-5 to TRBJ2-7; 9 bases map to TRBD1. The CDR3 loop spans 13 amino acids. Trimming cost V 10 bases and J 1 base; bases outside gene matches: 5. Germline lookup yields CDR1 MNHEY and CDR2 SVGAGI. The CDR3 loop reads CATSGTGSYEQYF. The CDR3 DNA is TGTGCCACTTCCGGGACAGGGTCCTACGAGCAGTACTTC.

This chain links TRBV19 with TRBJ1-1; possible D gene TRBD1, 5 bases. V lost 8 bases and J 4 bases, leaving 17 bases between the germline ends. Germline V gives CDR1 LNHDA, CDR2 SQIVND (reference sequence). The length of the CDR3 is 14 residues. For the CDR3, the DNA is TGTGCCAGTGGGCCACGGGGGGGGATCACTGAAGCTTTCTTT. It translates to CASGPRGGITEAFF.

The V and J genes are TRBV13 and TRBJ1-4; D ambiguous. Trimming removed 3 bases at V and 8 bases at J, with 7 bases between. Per germline, CDR1 PRHDT and CDR2 FYEKMQ (reference sequence). This CDR3 comprises 12 residues. CDR3 DNA sequence: TGTGCCAGCAGCTTTTTGGGGGAAAAACTGTTTTTT. Amino acids: CASSFLGEKLFF.

This chain joins TRBV7-6 and TRBJ2-3; 9 nucleotides match TRBD2. V lost 4 bases and J lost 3; bases outside the gene matches: 5. CDR1 SGHVS and CDR2 FNYEAQ come from the germline V gene. CDR3 size: 15 residues. CDR3 bases: TGTGCCAGCAGCTATAGCGGGAGTGTAACAGATACGCAGTATTTT. Translated: CASSYSGSVTDTQYF.

This chain's CDR3 is CASSAMKLSTDTQYF. In DNA form, the CDR3 reads TGTGCCAGCAGCGCCATGAAACTTTCAACAGATACGCAGTATTTT. This sequence joins TRBV9 and TRBJ2-3; D is undetermined. The ends were cut back, 3 bases at V and 3 bases at J, with 14 bases in the middle. The length of the CDR3 is 15 residues. Germline V gene data show CDR1 as SGDLS and CDR2 as YYNGEE.

The chain combines TRBV5-1 with TRBJ2-3, with 7 bases identical to TRBD2. The junction had 13 bases not matched to a gene; V was cut back by 4 bases and J by 2 bases. The CDR3 is 17 amino acids. Germline loops: CDR1 SGHRS, CDR2 YFSETQ. CDR3: CASSPGRAGVITDTQYF. CDR3 nucleotides: TGCGCCAGCAGCCCAGGTCGGGCGGGAGTGATCACAGATACGCAGTATTTT.

CDR3 protein: CASSPQTGPHNEQFF. CDR3 DNA sequence: TGTGCCAGCTCGCCCCAGACAGGGCCCCACAATGAGCAGTTCTTC. This rearrangement joins TRBV18 to TRBJ2-1; 7 nucleotides align to TRBD1. This CDR3 contains 15 residues. Germline V gene sequence: CDR1 KGHSH, CDR2 LQKENI. The V and J ends lost 6 bases and 5 bases, in that order; junction bases with no gene match: 10.

V usage is TRBV4-1 and J usage is TRBJ1-1, with a weak D call TRBD1 (5 bases). Trimming left V 0 bases short and J 3 bases short, with 11 bases between. Per germline, CDR1 MGHRA and CDR2 YSYEKL. The CDR3 length is 15 residues. This chain's CDR3 is CASSQDLAGYTEAFF. The CDR3 DNA reads TGCGCCAGCAGCCAAGATCTGGCAGGGTACACTGAAGCTTTCTTT.

The genes are TRBV10-3 and TRBJ2-6; no firm D call. V shed 3 bases and J shed 4 bases, with 7 bases lying between them. This CDR3 spans 14 amino acids. Germline values: CDR1 ENHRY, CDR2 SYGVKD. Written as DNA, the CDR3 is TGTGCCATCAGTGACCCGAACGGGGCCAACGTCCTGACTTTC. The encoded protein is CAISDPNGANVLTF.

The rearrangement uses TRBV28 and TRBJ1-4; D gene unclear. Trimming removed 5 bases from V and 0 bases from J, with 13 bases in between. In germline, CDR1 is MDHEN, CDR2 SYDVKM. This CDR3 spans 16 amino acids. CDR3 region: CASSPPQRPTNEKLFF. In nucleotides, the CDR3 is TGTGCCAGCAGTCCCCCCCAACGGCCAACTAATGAAAAACTGTTTTTT.

This chain uses TRBV6-4 with TRBJ2-1; TRBD2 matches at 10 bases. The CDR3 extends over 15 amino acids. Trimming removed 4 bases from V and 3 bases from J; junction bases left unmatched: 3. CDR1 is MRHNA and CDR2 is SNTAGT in the germline V gene. This CDR3 is CASSASGGGYNEQFF. DNA of the CDR3: TGTGCCAGCAGTGCTAGCGGGGGCGGCTACAATGAGCAGTTCTTC.

The chain carries TRBV5-6 and TRBJ2-5; D is tentatively TRBD1 or TRBD2 (5 bases each). Trimming removed 8 bases from V and 1 base from J, with 21 bases in between. CDR3 length equals 16 residues. Germline values: CDR1 SGHDT, CDR2 YYEEEE. CDR3 nucleotide sequence: TGTGCCAGTCTGGCGGTGGGGGAACTAAGCCAAGAGACCCAGTACTTC. This sequence encodes CASLAVGELSQETQYF.

The chain uses TRBV5-5 and TRBJ1-6; TRBD1 is a possible D gene (6 bases). The V and J ends lost 3 bases and 9 bases respectively, with 16 bases between them. CDR3 length: 15 residues. CDR1 SGHKS and CDR2 YYEKEE come from the germline V gene (reference sequence). CDR3: CASSSTGIQGSPLHF. Here the CDR3 DNA reads TGTGCCAGCAGCTCAACAGGGATCCAGGGTTCACCCCTCCACTTT.

There are a few counts of this clone. The chain is built from TRBV19 and TRBJ1-5; D not certain. The V end lost 4 bases, the J end lost 1 base, and 5 bases lay between the germline ends. This CDR3 is 13 amino acids long. CDR1 and CDR2 (germline): LNHDA, SQIVND (reference sequence). The chain's CDR3 is CASSKGSNQPQHF. The CDR3 DNA is TGTGCCAGTAGTAAGGGAAGCAATCAGCCCCAGCATTTT.

The V call is TRBV19, the J call TRBJ2-5; 14 positions match TRBD2. Germline CDR1 reads LNHDA; CDR2 reads SQIVND (reference sequence). The ends lost 1 base at V and 6 bases at J; junction bases unmatched: 4. The CDR3 consists of 16 residues. CDR3 loop: CASSIGGLAGAQTQYF. In nucleotides, the CDR3 is TGTGCCAGTAGTATAGGGGGACTAGCGGGAGCTCAGACCCAGTACTTC. Using reference TRBV19 and TRBJ2-5 for the parts outside the CDR3, the full variable domain is DGGITQSPKYLFRKEGQNVTLSCEQNLNHDAMYWYRQDPGQGLRLIYYSQIVNDFQKGDIAEGYSVSREKKESFPLTVTSAQKNPTAFYLCASSIGGLAGAQTQYFGPGTRLLVL.

The chain joins TRBV7-3 to TRBJ2-2, with 8 positions matching TRBD2. From germline, CDR1 is SGHTA and CDR2 FQGTGA. V lost 1 base, J lost 5 bases, and 6 bases stayed unmatched. The CDR3 length is 16 residues. CDR3 residues: CASSLNSGGMTGELFF. CDR3 DNA sequence: TGTGCCAGCAGCTTAAACAGCGGGGGAATGACCGGGGAGCTGTTTTTT. Supplemented by reference TRBV7-3 and TRBJ2-2, the full variable domain reads GAGVSQTPSNKVTEKGKYVELRCDPISGHTALYWYRQSLGQGPEFLIYFQGTGAADDSGLPNDRFFAVRPEGSVSTLKIQRTERGDSAVYLCASSLNSGGMTGELFFGEGSRLTVL.

The chain couples TRBV4-3 to TRBJ2-2; 10 bases are a match to TRBD2. Germline V gene lookup returns CDR1 LGHNA and CDR2 YSLEER. CDR3 length equals 18 residues. Germline trimming cut 0 bases from V and 0 bases from J; bases unmatched to any gene: 4. CDR3: CASSQDPSGSSNTGELFF. CDR3 nucleotide sequence: TGCGCCAGCAGCCAAGATCCTAGCGGGAGTTCGAACACCGGGGAGCTGTTTTTT.

The rearrangement links TRBV10-1 to TRBJ2-7, with 8 bases aligning to TRBD1. J gave up 6 bases and V 3 bases, and 7 bases lay outside the gene matches. Germline V gene data show CDR1 as WNHNN and CDR2 as SYGVQD (reference sequence). The CDR3 runs to 14 residues. As DNA, the CDR3 is TGCGCCAGCAGTGAAGGTCAGGGGGCTAGCGAGCAGTACTTC. Residues: CASSEGQGASEQYF.

This chain joins TRBV5-4 and TRBJ1-6; 9 nucleotides align to TRBD1. Unmatched junction bases numbered 6, after V lost 4 bases and J lost 10 bases. Germline values: CDR1 SGHNT, CDR2 YYREEE (reference sequence). The CDR3 totals 14 residues. CDR3 sequence: CASSPTGGGSPLHF. For the CDR3, the DNA is TGTGCCAGCAGCCCGACAGGGGGAGGGTCACCCCTCCACTTT.

This chain connects TRBV19 to TRBJ1-5; no clear D. Germline CDR1 LNHDA, CDR2 SQIVND (reference sequence). The CDR3 contains 14 residues. Deletions cut 7 bases from V and 0 bases from J, with 10 bases between. CDR3 amino acids: CASTKDYSNQPQHF. CDR3 nucleotides: TGTGCCAGTACCAAGGACTATAGCAATCAGCCCCAGCATTTT.